Listed below are T cell receptor beta chains from one sample, sequenced in a study of cytomegalovirus exposure and HLA in healthy donors. TCRdb keeps only in-frame clones here, not all; method: immunoSEQ multiplex PCR. The profile covers tens of thousands of clones, with about four fifths appearing a single time and less than 9.5% taken by the ten largest. The sample taken for sequencing was PBMCs. These receptors were taken from a young man in good health and CMV-seronegative. Each CDR3 is given with its conserved first and last residue. D genes are given only for firm matches. Some rows have no size entry. The others give once, few or many, or a class for an expanded clone.

v_call,d_call,clone_size,j_call,cdr3_nt,cdr3_aa
TRBV6-4,TRBD2,-,TRBJ2-3,TGTGCCAGCAGTGAACTAGCGGGGGACACAGATACGCAGTATTTT,CASSELAGDTDTQYF
TRBV7-2,-,once,TRBJ1-5,TGTGCCAGCAGCTTAGACAGGGCCGATCAGCCCCAGCATTTT,CASSLDRADQPQHF
TRBV10-3,TRBD1,-,TRBJ1-2,TGTGCCATCAGTGGACAGGGGGCCTATGGCTACACCTTC,CAISGQGAYGYTF
TRBV28,TRBD1,-,TRBJ2-2,TGTGCCAGCAGTTGGGACAGGGCGGTGGGCGGGGAGCTGTTTTTT,CASSWDRAVGGELFF
TRBV5-1,-,-,TRBJ1-4,TGCGCCAGCAGCTTGGACAGGGCGTGGCGGTCTAATGAAAAACTGTTTTTT,CASSLDRAWRSNEKLFF
TRBV29-1,-,-,TRBJ2-2,TGCAGCGTTGCCCAGACGAACACCGGGGAGCTGTTTTTT,CSVAQTNTGELFF
TRBV2,-,-,TRBJ2-5,TGTGCCAGCAGTGACGGCCCAGGGGTACTTGAGACCCAGTACTTC,CASSDGPGVLETQYF
TRBV14,-,once,TRBJ2-7,TGTGCCAGCAGCCAAGCGGGGGGCGGGACGCCTAAAGACGAGCAGTACTTC,CASSQAGGGTPKDEQYF
TRBV15,TRBD2,-,TRBJ2-7,TGTGCCACCGTACCTGGGGCGGGAGTACAGGAGCAGTACTTC,CATVPGAGVQEQYF
TRBV29-1,-,-,TRBJ2-7,TGCAGCGTGGTTCAGGGCCTGGAGCAGTACTTC,CSVVQGLEQYF
TRBV7-6,TRBD2,once,TRBJ2-3,TGTGCCATCCGGCGGGGACTAGCGGATCCCACTAGCACAGATACGCAGTATTTT,CAIRRGLADPTSTDTQYF
TRBV4-1,TRBD2,-,TRBJ2-3,TGCGCCAGCAGCCAAGACAGGACTAGCGGGGCAGATACGCAGTATTTT,CASSQDRTSGADTQYF
TRBV4-3,-,-,TRBJ1-1,TGCGCCAGCAGCCGGGGGGATACAGAAGCTTTCTTT,CASSRGDTEAFF
TRBV11-3,-,-,TRBJ2-2,TGTGCCAGCAGCTTAAGTTCGAGAGACACCGGGGAGCTGTTTTTT,CASSLSSRDTGELFF
TRBV4-3,TRBD1,-,TRBJ2-7,TGCGCCAGCAGCAAACGACAGGGACCCTACGAGCAGTACTTC,CASSKRQGPYEQYF
TRBV14,-,-,TRBJ2-2,TGTGCCAGCAGCCAAAATACAGGTTCCGGGGAGCTGTTTTTT,CASSQNTGSGELFF
TRBV18,TRBD1,-,TRBJ1-2,TGTGCCAGCTCACCGAACCTAGGACAGGGGCTTGGCTACACCTTC,CASSPNLGQGLGYTF
TRBV7-3,-,-,TRBJ2-7,TGTGCCAGCAGCTTATCCCCGGACTCCTACGAGCAGTACTTC,CASSLSPDSYEQYF
TRBV7-9,-,-,TRBJ2-5,TGTGCCAGCAGTAGAGGTGGGGAGACCCAGTACTTC,CASSRGGETQYF
TRBV10-1,TRBD1,few,TRBJ2-3,TGCGCCAGCAGTCGGGGACAGCCACGCACAGATACGCAGTATTTT,CASSRGQPRTDTQYF
TRBV5-1,TRBD1,-,TRBJ1-4,TGCGCCAGCAGCCCCGGACAGGGGGGGAATGAAAAACTGTTTTTT,CASSPGQGGNEKLFF
TRBV27,TRBD1,few,TRBJ1-6,TGTGCCAGCAGCACCCTCGGGACAGGCCGTAAGAATTCACCCCTCCACTTT,CASSTLGTGRKNSPLHF
TRBV27,-,few,TRBJ1-4,TGTGCCAGCAGTTTTACCGGGACTGGGGAAAAACTGTTTTTT,CASSFTGTGEKLFF
TRBV6-5,-,-,TRBJ2-7,TGTGCCAGCAGTTACTCGGCGGGGACCTCCTACGAGCAGTACTTC,CASSYSAGTSYEQYF
TRBV29-1,-,-,TRBJ2-7,TGCAGCGTTGAAAGGGAGAGTGGCTACGAGCAGTACTTC,CSVERESGYEQYF
TRBV19,-,-,TRBJ2-1,TGTGCCAGTAGTTCGGGTGAGCAGTTCTTC,CASSSGEQFF
TRBV5-1,-,once,TRBJ2-2,TGCGCCAGCAGCTTGGACTTACTGACCGGGGAGCTGTTTTTT,CASSLDLLTGELFF
TRBV5-1,-,-,TRBJ1-2,TGCGCCAGCAGCTTGGCGGGGGTAAATTATGGCTACACCTTC,CASSLAGVNYGYTF
TRBV5-4,TRBD2,-,TRBJ2-7,TGTGCCAGCAGCCCCCGGACTAGCGGGAGCTACGAGCAGTACTTC,CASSPRTSGSYEQYF
TRBV13,-,-,TRBJ1-1,TGTGCCAGCAGCCTCTGGGACTACACTGAAGCTTTCTTT,CASSLWDYTEAFF
TRBV19,-,-,TRBJ1-4,TGTGCCAGTAGTATAGATTCCACAGGGAGTGAAAAACTGTTTTTT,CASSIDSTGSEKLFF
TRBV6-5,-,-,TRBJ1-2,TGTGCCACGGCAGGGCTCCCTAACTATGGCTACACCTTC,CATAGLPNYGYTF
TRBV9,-,-,TRBJ2-1,TGTGCCAGCAGCTCCGGCTGGGGACAAATGAATGAGCAGTTCTTC,CASSSGWGQMNEQFF
TRBV28,TRBD1,-,TRBJ2-7,TGTGCCAGCAGTTTAGAAGGGGACAGGGACGAGCAGTACTTC,CASSLEGDRDEQYF
TRBV27,-,-,TRBJ1-6,TGTGCCAGCAGTCTAGGGCGGTTGAGACGGGGAAATTCACCCCTCCACTTT,CASSLGRLRRGNSPLHF
TRBV7-8,TRBD1,few,TRBJ1-5,TGTGCCAGCAGCTTAGGGACAGGGAGGAATCAGCCCCAGCATTTT,CASSLGTGRNQPQHF
TRBV4-2,TRBD2,-,TRBJ2-1,TGTGCCAGCAGCCAAGAGTCCAGCGGGAGGTCCTACAATGAGCAGTTCTTC,CASSQESSGRSYNEQFF
TRBV10-3,-,few,TRBJ1-6,TGTGCCATCAGTGAGTCGAGGGGTCCGGGAGAGAATTCACCCCTCCACTTT,CAISESRGPGENSPLHF
TRBV25-1,TRBD2,-,TRBJ2-1,TGTGCCAGCAGTGAATTAGCGGGGGGCTATGAGCAGTTCTTC,CASSELAGGYEQFF
TRBV5-1,TRBD2,-,TRBJ2-7,TGCGCCAGCAGCATCGGACTAGCGGGTGCCTACGAGCAGTACTTC,CASSIGLAGAYEQYF
TRBV5-1,TRBD1,-,TRBJ1-5,TGCGCCAGCAGCCGAGGACAGGGCCCGATTTATAGCAATCAGCCCCAGCATTTT,CASSRGQGPIYSNQPQHF
TRBV10-2,TRBD2,few,TRBJ2-7,TGCGCCAGCACTTTGACTAGCGGGAACTCCTACGAGCAGTACTTC,CASTLTSGNSYEQYF
TRBV6-1,-,few,TRBJ2-6,TGTGCCAGCAGGGAACAGGGCTCTGGGGCCAACGTCCTGACTTTC,CASREQGSGANVLTF
TRBV2,-,-,TRBJ1-5,TGTGCCTCTTCAGGGGATCAGCCCCAGCATTTT,CASSGDQPQHF
TRBV9,-,many,TRBJ1-3,TGTGCCAGCAGCGTAGGAGGGGGTCTAGCTGGAAACACCATATATTTT,CASSVGGGLAGNTIYF
TRBV30,-,-,TRBJ2-4,TGTGCCGCATCAAACCGACACGGCGAAGCCAAAAACATTCAGTACTTC,CAASNRHGEAKNIQYF
TRBV28,-,-,TRBJ1-1,TGTGCCAGCAGTTTATTTCGGGGGGCGGTCACTGAAGCTTTCTTT,CASSLFRGAVTEAFF
TRBV4-2,-,-,TRBJ1-4,TGTGCCAGCAGCCAAGATCAGGGAACTAATGAAAAACTGTTTTTT,CASSQDQGTNEKLFF